The T cell receptor beta chain described here comes from a study of Graves' ophthalmopathy and Graves' hyperthyroidism. Scientists amplified the TCR beta CDR3 regions from RNA transcripts. RT-PCR with HTBI primers came first, then second-round multiplex PCR. A single record per CDR3 protein comes from TCRdb applying MiXCR to the multiplex PCR reads. Of roughly 600,000 distinct CDR3 sequences listed, less than 40% are singletons. CDR3 length equals 14 residues. The germline V gene has CDR1 SEHNR and CDR2 FQNEAQ (reference sequence). This clonotype occurred a few times. One end of the junction does not line up with germline, which may come from a read error.

The sample comprised peripheral blood or thyroid tissue (not recorded which). The chain employs TRBV7-9 and TRBJ1-1; D unclear. This clonotype was sampled from an adult man with Graves' hyperthyroidism. The chain's CDR3 is CASSLGWGNTEAFF. The CDR3 DNA follows: TGTGCTAGCAGCTTAGGGTGGGGGAACACTGAAGCTTTCTTT.